These T cell receptor beta chains were read from a single sample in a study of blood T cell repertoires in COVID-19. Profiling relied on immunoSEQ multiplex PCR, and the TCRdb table lists in-frame clones only, not all of them. The sample holds 85,000 to 95,000 clones, about 91% seen once. The sequenced sample consisted of peripheral blood. These receptors were collected from a woman of 80 years or more with active COVID-19. The CDR3 runs from the conserved cysteine through the conserved F or W. The D gene is left open where the match is weak. Size is stated for part of the rows, as once, few or many counts, or as a class when the clone is expanded.

clone size	J gene	D gene	V gene	CDR3 DNA	CDR3 protein
few	TRBJ2-7	.	TRBV19	TGTGCCAGTAGTTCCAAACAGGCTTCGTACGAGCAGTACTTC	CASSSKQASYEQYF
.	TRBJ2-3	.	TRBV5-4	TGTGCCAGCAGCTCCACAGAGGCGGGGTTCGGTACGCAGTATTTT	CASSSTEAGFGTQYF
.	TRBJ2-2	TRBD2	TRBV27	TGTGCCAGCAGTTTAAGGGGCGGGAGGTCCACCGGGGAGCTGTTTTTT	CASSLRGGRSTGELFF
.	TRBJ1-2	TRBD1	TRBV10-3	TGTGCCATCAGCGAAGGACAGGCGGAGGGCTATGGCTACACCTTC	CAISEGQAEGYGYTF
.	TRBJ2-1	.	TRBV13	TGTGCCAGCAGTTGGTCCAGCTCCTACAATGAGCAGTTCTTC	CASSWSSSYNEQFF
.	TRBJ2-7	TRBD2	TRBV7-2	TGTGCCAGCAGCTTAGCCCCCAGCGGGGGCCTTAGGGAGCAGTACTTC	CASSLAPSGGLREQYF
.	TRBJ2-3	.	TRBV7-9	TGTGCCAGCAGCTTCTCTCAGGGGAGCACAGATACGCAGTATTTT	CASSFSQGSTDTQYF
once	TRBJ2-3	TRBD1	TRBV19	TGTGCCAGTAGTACCCAAGGGACAGGGAAAGATACGCAGTATTTT	CASSTQGTGKDTQYF
once	TRBJ2-1	.	TRBV9	TGTGCCAGCAGCCCTTACTGGGGGGGCGACGATGAGCAGTTCTTC	CASSPYWGGDDEQFF
.	TRBJ2-7	TRBD1	TRBV29-1	TGCAGCGTTGGAGGGGGACAGGGCTACTACGAGCAGTACTTC	CSVGGGQGYYEQYF
.	TRBJ2-5	.	TRBV2	TGTGCCAGCGCCGGGTCTAGGGAGACCCAGTACTTC	CASAGSRETQYF
once	TRBJ2-3	.	TRBV7-2	TGTGCCAGCAGCACTCCCCCAGATACGCAGTATTTT	CASSTPPDTQYF
.	TRBJ2-2	TRBD2	TRBV15	TGTGCCACCAGCACCGCAGCGGGAGACTATAACTCCGGCACCGGGGAGCTGTTTTTT	CATSTAAGDYNSGTGELFF
.	TRBJ2-3	TRBD1	TRBV19	TGTGCCAGTAGAAGACAGGGGGCCCGGGATACGCAGTATTTT	CASRRQGARDTQYF
.	TRBJ2-2	TRBD2	TRBV6-5	TGTGCCAGCACCCCCGGACTAGCGATCACCGGGGAGCTGTTTTTT	CASTPGLAITGELFF
.	TRBJ2-5	TRBD2	TRBV30	TGTGCCTGGAGTGCCCATCTGGCGGGAGTATCAGAGACCCAGTACTTC	CAWSAHLAGVSETQYF